The T cell receptor beta chain under discussion was sequenced for a study of T-cell reconstitution after alpha-beta-depleted transplantation in children. The CDR3 length is 14 residues. V lost 4 bases, J lost 1 base, and 10 bases lay in between. Per the germline V gene, CDR1 is LGHDT and CDR2 is YNNKEL (reference sequence). The TCRbeta library was prepared with unique molecular identifiers. From the PCR reads, TCRdb called clonotypes with MiXCR, one entry per CDR3 protein. The sample lists approximately 47,000 distinct CDR3 sequences; 50% to 55% were seen once. The source of this sequence is a boy younger than two with SCID, due to receive a stem cell transplant. This chain joins TRBV3-1 and TRBJ1-1; D is possibly TRBD1 (6 bases). Sequencing was performed on peripheral blood, taken before TCRalphabeta/CD19-depleted stem cell transplant. The CDR3 is CASSRQEANTEAFF. The CDR3 bases are TGTGCCAGCAGCCGACAGGAGGCGAACACTGAAGCTTTCTTT.